This T cell receptor (beta chain) comes out of a study of cytomegalovirus exposure and HLA in healthy donors. Germline trimming cut 7 bases from V and 8 bases from J; bases unmatched to any gene: 8. This CDR3 region has 13 residues. CDR1 and CDR2 (germline): MDHEN, SYDVKM. As for this clone: The antigen is unknown.

The primer mix had 60 Vbeta and 13 Jbeta primers. Sequencing was performed with immunoSEQ multiplex PCR; in TCRdb, only in-frame clones are kept and a portion is missing. Altogether 150,000 to 200,000 clones are present, around 68% being singletons, with the ten largest covering 10%. Points from the study as a whole: Researchers catalogued roughly 170 TCR beta chains as cytomegalovirus-associated. The authors excluded some V segments, including TRBV6-2 and TRBV6-3, as indistinguishable. Previously analyzed data showed that most TCR beta V segments were productive at a frequency of about 87% or about 30%. Among CMV-associated TCR beta chains, most appeared HLA-restricted in a later analysis.

Sequencing was carried out using PBMCs. The origin of this receptor is a man aged 25-40 years in good health and CMV-seropositive. The chain carries TRBV28 and TRBJ1-5; 7 bases line up with TRBD1. The CDR3 loop is CASTATGVEPQHF. In DNA, the CDR3 is TGTGCCAGCACCGCTACAGGGGTAGAGCCCCAGCATTTT.